These 19 T cell receptor beta chains were all obtained from the same sample, sequenced in a study of CD8 T cells in ankylosing spondylitis. General study results and limits: What seemed typical of ankylosing spondylitis blood was a TCR beta motif built from roughly eight highly homologous variants.

The antigens for these receptors are not known. TCRdb passed the 5' RACE reads through MiXCR, listing each CDR3 protein once. The sample lists about 750,000 distinct CDR3 sequences; around a fifth were seen once. Sequenced input: blood, either unsorted or a sorted T cell fraction (not recorded which). The receptors derive from a male donor with ankylosing spondylitis.

The chain joins TRBV11-2 to TRBJ1-5; D is possibly TRBD1 (5 bases). Trimming left V 5 bases short and J 2 bases short, with 10 bases between. The germline gives CDR1 SGHAT, CDR2 FQNNGV. This CDR3 has 14 amino acids. The CDR3 loop is CASSADSRNQPQHF. In DNA form, the CDR3 reads TGTGCCAGCAGCGCAGACAGCCGCAATCAGCCCCAGCATTTT.

This clonotype was recorded a few times. A much larger clone differs from this one at a single base, so this may be a read error. This chain links TRBV7-9 with TRBJ2-3; D is uncertain. The CDR3 consists of 13 residues. V gave up 5 bases and J gave up 1 base, with 7 bases separating them. Germline CDR1 SEHNR, CDR2 FQNEAQ (reference sequence). CDR3 residues: CASSTYGTDTQYF. CDR3 nucleotide sequence: TGTGCCAGCAGCACCTACGGCACAGATACGCAGTATTTT.

This clonotype has a handful of counts. The rearrangement uses TRBV7-8 and TRBJ1-2; D ambiguous. Germline values: CDR1 SGHVS, CDR2 FQNEAQ. Trimming cost V 0 bases and J 8 bases, with 10 bases left between them. CDR3 length: 13 amino acids. The CDR3 is CASSLARKGGYTF. CDR3 coding DNA: TGTGCCAGCAGCTTAGCTCGGAAAGGAGGCTACACCTTC.

V and J are TRBV6-5 and TRBJ1-1, with no clear D. The CDR3 length is 12 residues. In germline, CDR1 is MNHEY, CDR2 SVGAGI. V lost 0 bases and J lost 9, with 8 bases in between. CDR3 loop: CASSYSQVQAFF. CDR3 nucleotide sequence: TGTGCCAGCAGTTACTCGCAGGTACAAGCTTTCTTT.

The sample holds a few counts of this clonotype. The rearrangement uses TRBV3-1 and TRBJ2-1; 9 positions match TRBD1. Germline CDR1 and CDR2: LGHDT and YNNKEL (reference sequence). The CDR3 spans 15 residues. Trimming cost V 4 bases and J 4 bases; bases outside gene matches: 5. The CDR3 reads CASSLGTGRYNEQFF. The CDR3 DNA reads TGTGCCAGCAGCCTTGGGACAGGGCGATACAATGAGCAGTTCTTC.

There are a few counts of this clonotype. The chain links TRBV20-1 to TRBJ2-1; D tentatively fits TRBD1 or TRBD2 (7 bases each). CDR1 DFQATT and CDR2 SNEGSKA come from the germline V gene (reference sequence). The CDR3 extends over 13 amino acids. V was pared by 5 bases and J by 9 bases, with 17 bases between. The CDR3 sequence is CSAWEGARGEQFF. CDR3 DNA sequence: TGCAGTGCTTGGGAGGGGGCAAGGGGTGAGCAGTTCTTC.

The chain recombines TRBV11-2 with TRBJ2-1; TRBD2 might be the D (5 bases). The V end was cut by 5 bases, the J end by 2 bases, with 16 bases between. This CDR3 is 16 amino acids long. From germline, CDR1 is SGHAT and CDR2 FQNNGV. In nucleotides, the CDR3 is TGTGCCAGCAGCCGCCGTGAGGGAGTGGCCTACAATGAGCAGTTCTTC. This translates into CASSRREGVAYNEQFF.

CDR3 DNA sequence: TGTGCCAGCAGTTACAGAAGGGGATCACCCCTCCACTTT. The encoded protein is CASSYRRGSPLHF. The chain carries TRBV6-2 or TRBV6-3 and TRBJ1-6; a possible D gene is TRBD1 (5 bases). V shed 2 bases and J shed 10 bases, with 9 bases lying between them. The CDR3 sequence is 13 residues long. CDR1 is MNHEY, CDR2 SVGEGT, per germline.

This clonotype appeared many times. This chain connects TRBV29-1 to TRBJ1-2; 8 bases fit TRBD1. Germline values: CDR1 SQVTM, CDR2 ANQGSEA. This CDR3 is 17 amino acids long. V shed 4 bases and J 1 base; nucleotides not matched to a gene: 14. CDR3 coding DNA: TGCAGCGTTGCGGGCCTCGGGACAGGTCGGGGTAACTATGGCTACACCTTC. It translates to CSVAGLGTGRGNYGYTF.

The chain employs TRBV20-1 and TRBJ2-7; a possible D gene is TRBD2 (6 bases). This CDR3 spans 14 amino acids. Germline-derived CDR1 and CDR2 are DFQATT and SNEGSKA (reference sequence). The V and J ends lost 0 bases and 7 bases respectively, with 16 bases between them. The CDR3 nucleotides read TGCAGTGCTAGAGATAGACTAGGGCTCAGGGAGCAGTACTTC. Protein sequence: CSARDRLGLREQYF.

The chain links TRBV5-6 to TRBJ1-2; unclear D gene. Germline assignment: CDR1 SGHDT and CDR2 YYEEEE. The CDR3 sequence is 13 residues long. V lost 5 bases and J lost 2, with 10 bases in between. The CDR3 bases are TGTGCCAGCAGTTCTGCGGGGAACTATGGCTACACCTTC. Its protein product is CASSSAGNYGYTF.

This rearrangement joins TRBV7-2 to TRBJ2-1; perhaps TRBD2 as D (6 bases). CDR1 is SGHTA and CDR2 is FQGNSA in the germline V gene. This CDR3 is built from 15 residues. Trimming took off 4 bases at V and 0 bases at J, with 10 bases between the two ends. CDR3 sequence (DNA): TGTGCCAGCAGCTGGACCGGGAGCTCCTACAATGAGCAGTTCTTC. Amino acids: CASSWTGSSYNEQFF.

At least ten counts were recorded for this clonotype. This chain links TRBV29-1 with TRBJ2-4, with D unresolved. From germline, CDR1 is SQVTM and CDR2 ANQGSEA. Trimming cost V 6 bases and J 7 bases, with 16 bases left between them. The CDR3 length is 13 residues. As DNA, the CDR3 is TGCAGCGTAGGTGACACGCAGTGGAACATTCAGTACTTC. It encodes CSVGDTQWNIQYF.

V usage is TRBV11-1 and J usage is TRBJ2-5; D may be TRBD1 or TRBD2 (5 bases each). CDR1 is SGHAT and CDR2 is FQDESV in the germline V gene (reference sequence). This CDR3 contains 16 residues. The V gene lost 0 bases and the J gene lost 2 bases, with 13 bases spanning the gap. The CDR3 bases are TGTGCCAGCAGCTTAGCGTACGGGGACCGTCAAGAGACCCAGTACTTC. Protein product: CASSLAYGDRQETQYF.

This clonotype was found a few times. The chain has TRBV10-3 and TRBJ1-1; 8 bases are shared with TRBD1. V was pared by 5 bases and J by 7 bases, with 9 bases of the junction left unmatched. Germline CDR1 and CDR2: ENHRY and SYGVKD. The CDR3 loop spans 14 amino acids. The CDR3 sequence: CAISRDRQGSEAFF. The CDR3 DNA follows: TGTGCCATCAGTAGAGATAGACAGGGGAGTGAAGCTTTCTTT.

This clonotype was seen more than once but under ten times. CDR3 sequence: CSASSGQNLYGYTF. The CDR3 DNA reads TGCAGTGCTAGTTCGGGACAGAACCTCTATGGCTACACCTTC. This chain joins TRBV20-1 and TRBJ1-2, with 7 bases lining up with TRBD1. The CDR3 totals 14 residues. From germline, CDR1 is DFQATT and CDR2 SNEGSKA (reference sequence). V gave up 3 bases and J gave up 4 bases; unmatched junction bases: 8.

There are a few counts of this clonotype. The chain joins TRBV12-3 or TRBV12-4 to TRBJ2-3, with TRBD1 identical over 9 bases. This CDR3 is 14 amino acids long. Germline trimming cut 7 bases from V and 4 bases from J; bases unmatched to any gene: 6. CDR3 sequence reads: CASIPGQGPDTQYF. The CDR3 DNA reads as TGTGCCAGCATCCCGGGACAGGGTCCAGATACGCAGTATTTT.

As for this clonotype: This sequence may be a read error, since a much larger clone differs from it by one base. V usage is TRBV9 and J usage is TRBJ2-2, with 10 bases aligning to TRBD1. Germline CDR1 is SGDLS and CDR2 is YYNGEE. The CDR3 consists of 14 residues. As DNA, the CDR3 is TGTGTCAGCAGACAGGGGGCTTACACCGGGGAGCTGTTTTTT. This codes for CVSRQGAYTGELFF.

This clonotype has a handful of counts. V is TRBV7-9 and J is TRBJ2-1; maybe TRBD2 (6 bases). V was clipped by 5 bases and J by 8 bases, with 13 bases between them. CDR1 and CDR2 (germline): SEHNR, FQNEAQ (reference sequence). The CDR3 runs 13 residues. CDR3: CASSQGLVDEQFF. In DNA form, the CDR3 reads TGTGCCAGCAGCCAGGGACTTGTGGATGAGCAGTTCTTC.